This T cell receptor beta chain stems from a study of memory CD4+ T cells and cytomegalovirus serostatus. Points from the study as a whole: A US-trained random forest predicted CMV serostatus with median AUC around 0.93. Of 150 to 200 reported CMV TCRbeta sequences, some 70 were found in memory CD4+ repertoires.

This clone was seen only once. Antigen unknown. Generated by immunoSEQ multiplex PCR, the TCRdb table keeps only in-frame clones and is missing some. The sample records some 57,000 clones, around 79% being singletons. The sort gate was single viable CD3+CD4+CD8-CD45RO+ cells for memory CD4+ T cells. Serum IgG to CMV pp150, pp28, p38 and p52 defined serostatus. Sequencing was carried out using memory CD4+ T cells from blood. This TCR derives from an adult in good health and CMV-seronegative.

This CDR3 reads CASSLGGAHYGYTF. DNA for the CDR3: TGTGCCAGCAGTTTAGGAGGGGCCCACTATGGCTACACCTTC. The chain combines TRBV28 with TRBJ1-2, with D tentatively TRBD1 (5 bases). The CDR3 covers 14 residues. In germline, CDR1 is MDHEN, CDR2 SYDVKM. V was shortened by 2 bases and J by 3 bases, with 10 bases between the two germline ends.